These T cell receptor beta chains were read from a single sample in a study of blood T cell repertoires in COVID-19. Sequenced by immunoSEQ multiplex PCR; TCRdb stores in-frame clones only, minus some. The table lists hundreds of thousands of clones, about 87% of them singletons, with 10% in the top ten. The material sequenced was peripheral blood. The receptors originated from a woman aged 70-85 years with COVID-19, enrolled during active disease. Both conserved end residues are trimmed from each CDR3.

TRBJ2-1 | TRBV4-3 | ASSQRQGATYNEQF
TRBJ2-2 | TRBV27 | ASSPSNTGELF
TRBJ1-1 | TRBV7-9 | ASSLNFGQGNTEAF
TRBJ2-7 | TRBV5-6 | ASSLGSGDYEQY
TRBJ2-1 | TRBV6-5 | ASSPGTSGNNEQF
TRBJ1-2 | TRBV30 | ACQQGNYGYT
TRBJ2-7 | TRBV2 | ASNRDRPYEQY
TRBJ2-2 | TRBV30 | AWSVLRGTGELF
TRBJ1-5 | TRBV24-1 | AAGPPGDQPQH
TRBJ2-1 | TRBV29-1 | SVESPARVAEQF
TRBJ2-7 | TRBV27 | ASNLEWTGAYEQY
TRBJ1-6 | TRBV4-2 | ASSQEGGGTGGNSPLH
TRBJ1-5 | TRBV6-5 | ASSPTGEGQPQH
TRBJ2-6 | TRBV19 | ASSTGGSGANVLT
TRBJ1-6 | TRBV19 | ASSITLRDRNSPLH
TRBJ1-2 | TRBV28 | ASSFSTGRPSNYGYT
TRBJ1-2 | TRBV29-1 | SAGTDLLYGYT
TRBJ2-7 | TRBV11-1 | ASSPRRTYEQY
TRBJ2-3 | TRBV10-3 | AISAAGAAPSTQY
TRBJ2-1 | TRBV10-3 | AISESEIKRALGSYNEQF
TRBJ1-4 | TRBV18 | ASSPQGAGEKLF
TRBJ1-5 | TRBV3-1/TRBV3-2 | ASSQAGGYSNQPQH
TRBJ2-7 | TRBV11-3 | ASSPSGSTYEQY
TRBJ2-7 | TRBV28 | ASKAGGLYEQY
TRBJ1-1 | TRBV30 | AWTTGSSETEAF
TRBJ2-7 | TRBV6-5 | ASSKPGLAGSEQY
TRBJ1-2 | TRBV5-4 | ASSHGTTHTNYGYT
TRBJ2-5 | TRBV20-1 | SAKSGLAQY
TRBJ2-3 | TRBV7-9 | ASSLVRQETDTQY
TRBJ2-7 | TRBV28 | ASRSSGYEQY
TRBJ2-7 | TRBV7-6 | ASSLVSGTGSLEMQY
TRBJ1-6 | TRBV6-5 | ASTLRGGPPRWS
TRBJ1-5 | TRBV30 | AWSLTGYQPQH
TRBJ2-5 | TRBV11-3 | ASSLFRQGAHLETQY
TRBJ2-7 | TRBV5-6 | ASSFDDVGVIYQQY
TRBJ1-2 | TRBV6-1 | ASSEVGGTHYGYT
TRBJ2-1 | TRBV6-2/TRBV6-3 | ASSKTGYNEQF
TRBJ2-3 | TRBV11-3 | ASSRGLAGGDTQY
TRBJ1-1 | TRBV6-5 | ASSNPTGVAEAF
TRBJ1-2 | TRBV30 | AWSVPLRFYGYT
TRBJ1-6 | TRBV15 | ATSRDYRGGSPLH
TRBJ2-7 | TRBV30 | AWSYQEWEQY
TRBJ2-5 | TRBV18 | ASSNRRTQETQY